This section outlines one T cell receptor beta chain sequence together with its context. The target antigen is unknown. The sample originates from a study of cytomegalovirus exposure and HLA in healthy donors. Study information: Roughly 80 million unique TCRs from HLA-typed donors made up an early data release.

The PCR employed 60 Vbeta primers together with 13 Jbeta primers. TCRdb's table, derived via immunoSEQ multiplex PCR, lists solely in-frame clones and lacks some. The table lists about 73,000 clones, 75% of them singletons. Study-level points and caveats: Presence/absence analyses assumed roughly uniform sequencing depth across donors. The authors later linked a missense DCLRE1C variant to TCR beta V- and J-gene trimming. A later analysis by the authors found several of the most significant clusters apparently linked to common viral pathogens.

The sequence was obtained from a man between 65 and 80 years old in good health and CMV-seronegative. Material: PBMCs.

The CDR3, as DNA: TGCGCCAGCAGCACCTTTAGCGGGGGGATCTCAGATACGCAGTATTTT. It encodes CASSTFSGGISDTQYF. The chain has TRBV5-1 and TRBJ2-3; 10 nucleotides align to TRBD2. CDR3 length: 16 amino acids. CDR1 and CDR2 (germline): SGHRS, YFSETQ. With V trimmed by 4 bases and J by 4 bases, 9 bases remained unmatched.